The 4 T cell receptor beta chains presented below share a single source sample, sequenced in a study of blood T cell repertoires in COVID-19. Assay used: immunoSEQ multiplex PCR; TCRdb lists only in-frame clones, some missing. The data hold 120,000 or so clones, with about 80% observed a single time. Source material: peripheral blood. The receptors were sampled from a woman over 75 with acute or convalescent COVID-19.

The chain recombines TRBV5-4 with TRBJ1-1; the match to TRBD1 covers 7 bases. The CDR3 consists of 14 residues. Germline trimming cut 5 bases from V and 0 bases from J; bases unmatched to any gene: 4. The germline V gene encodes CDR1 SGHNT and CDR2 YYREEE (reference sequence). The CDR3 nucleotides read TGTGCCAGCAGGGCGACAGGGATGAACACTGAAGCTTTCTTT. It is translated as CASRATGMNTEAFF.

This chain links TRBV11-2 with TRBJ2-7; D is perhaps TRBD2 (6 bases). The CDR3 totals 15 residues. V was pared by 3 bases and J by 0 bases, with 12 bases between. Per the germline V gene, CDR1 is SGHAT and CDR2 is FQNNGV. Here the CDR3 reads CASSFGGVGSYEQYF. For the CDR3, the DNA is TGTGCCAGCAGCTTCGGGGGTGTAGGCTCCTACGAGCAGTACTTC.

The V call is TRBV27, the J call TRBJ2-7, with 9 bases matching TRBD1. CDR3 length: 15 residues. V was clipped by 2 bases and J by 3 bases; unmatched bases: 5. Germline assignment: CDR1 MNHEY and CDR2 SMNVEV (reference sequence). The CDR3 region is CASSLQPGQGYEQYF. The CDR3 DNA reads TGTGCCAGCAGTTTACAACCGGGACAGGGCTACGAGCAGTACTTC.

J is TRBJ1-5 and V is TRBV21-1. TRBV21-1 is designated a pseudogene. This CDR3 is 15 amino acids long. The CDR3 region is CASSTDRDSRQPQHF. The CDR3 DNA reads TGTGCCAGCAGCACAGACCGGGACTCTCGCCAGCCCCAGCATTTT.